The 6 T cell receptor beta chains below all came from one sample that was sequenced in a study of blood T cells in healthy people across ages. With a J-beta primer mix and a sample-barcoded 5' primer, a second PCR ran about 7 to 11 cycles. TCRdb re-called the 5' RACE reads with MiXCR, one entry per CDR3 protein. The sample records about 1.4 million distinct CDR3 sequences, approximately 59% being singletons. Sequencing used blood. The receptors shown here come from a man aged 18 to 29 in good health.

V and J are TRBV6-2 or TRBV6-3 and TRBJ2-7, with 7 bases lining up with TRBD1. The CDR3 runs 16 residues. Germline-derived CDR1 and CDR2 are MNHEY and SVGEGT. Trimming at V came to 2 bases and at J to 3 bases, leaving 10 bases not matched to a gene. Written as DNA, the CDR3 is TGTGCCAGCAGTTACCAAACCGGACAGGTTCTCTACGAGCAGTACTTC. It translates to CASSYQTGQVLYEQYF.

The V gene is TRBV9, the J gene TRBJ2-7; D is tentatively TRBD1 or TRBD2 (6 bases each). This CDR3 spans 15 amino acids. Germline lookup yields CDR1 SGDLS and CDR2 YYNGEE. Trimming removed 0 bases from V and 0 bases from J, with 10 bases in between. This CDR3 reads CASSVEGGISYEQYF. Here the CDR3 DNA reads TGTGCCAGCAGCGTAGAAGGGGGGATCTCCTACGAGCAGTACTTC.

The V call is TRBV12-3 or TRBV12-4, the J call TRBJ1-2; maybe TRBD1 (6 bases). The CDR3 is made up of 14 amino acids. Trimming shortened V by 3 bases and J by 4 bases, and 12 bases separated the two germline ends. The CDR3 region is CASSFGQILYGYTF. CDR3 DNA: TGTGCCAGCAGTTTCGGACAGATACTCTATGGCTACACCTTC.

The chain employs TRBV18 and TRBJ2-1, with D uncertain. CDR1 is KGHSH and CDR2 is LQKENI in the germline V gene. Deletions cut 3 bases from V and 11 bases from J, with 5 bases between. The length of the CDR3 is 10 residues. The CDR3 coding sequence is TGTGCCAGCTCACCGGCAAAGCAGTTCTTC. Translated: CASSPAKQFF.

Points on this clonotype: A much larger clonotype is one base distant, so this may be a read error. The genes are TRBV7-2 and TRBJ2-7, with a weak D call TRBD1 (5 bases). The CDR3 sequence is 13 residues long. Germline loops: CDR1 SGHTA, CDR2 FQGNSA. Trimming took 5 bases from V and 1 from J, leaving 9 bases between them. CDR3 bases: TGTGCCAGCAGCCGCAGACAGTCCTACGAGCAGTACTTC. Translated: CASSRRQSYEQYF.

V and J are TRBV3-1 and TRBJ1-4; D is undetermined. Looked up from germline, CDR1 is LGHDT and CDR2 is YNNKEL (reference sequence). V gave up 2 bases and J gave up 5 bases, with 12 bases separating them. The length of the CDR3 is 15 residues. CDR3 region: CASSQRYHGNEKLFF. The CDR3, as DNA: TGTGCCAGCAGCCAAAGATACCATGGGAATGAAAAACTGTTTTTT.